The 9 T cell receptor beta chains below come from one sample, sequenced in a study of Graves' ophthalmopathy and Graves' hyperthyroidism. The sequenced template was RNA, covering the TCR beta CDR3 region. RT-PCR in the first round used HTBI primers; a second-round multiplex PCR followed. TCRdb passed the multiplex PCR reads through MiXCR, listing each CDR3 protein once. The table records roughly 220,000 distinct CDR3 sequences, about 47% of them present only once. Sequencing used peripheral blood. All receptors derive from an adult man with Graves' ophthalmopathy.

The DNA for the CDR3 is TGTGCCAGCAGCTTAGGACAGGGTAGCTCCTACGAGCAGTACTTC. Its protein is CASSLGQGSSYEQYF. The chain links TRBV7-2 to TRBJ2-7; 7 nucleotides agree with TRBD1. This CDR3 has 15 residues. Trimming took 1 base from V and 0 from J; bases not matched to a gene: 3. Germline V gives CDR1 SGHTA, CDR2 FQGNSA.

The chain has TRBV20-1 and TRBJ2-5, with 10 positions matching TRBD2. With V trimmed by 5 bases and J by 1 base, 13 bases remained unmatched. This CDR3 is built from 17 residues. The V gene's germline CDR1 is DFQATT and CDR2 SNEGSKA (reference sequence). The CDR3 sequence is CSAATSGTYVGQETQYF. The CDR3 bases are TGCAGTGCTGCAACTAGCGGGACTTATGTGGGCCAAGAGACCCAGTACTTC.

A few counts support this clonotype. Relative to the germline gene, one junction end is altered; a read error may explain this. The chain employs TRBV7-3 and TRBJ2-7, with D perhaps matching TRBD1 (6 bases). CDR3 length: 13 amino acids. Germline CDR1 SGHTA, CDR2 FQGTGA. The CDR3 protein is CAGSPQQGIEQYF. The DNA of the CDR3 is TGTGCCGGCAGCCCGCAACAGGGAATCGAGCAGTACTTC.

The J gene is TRBJ1-5, the V gene TRBV12-3 or TRBV12-4; D gene uncertain. This CDR3 is built from 13 residues. Trimming pared 3 bases from V and 6 bases from J, leaving 9 bases between. CDR3 DNA sequence: TGTGCCAGCAGTTTTTTTAAGGGTCAGCCCCAGCATTTT. It encodes CASSFFKGQPQHF.

This clonotype was counted a few times. The chain couples TRBV7-2 to TRBJ2-7, with D possibly TRBD1 on 5 matching bases. V lost 5 bases, J lost 3 bases, and 14 bases lay in between. Germline V CDR1 and CDR2: SGHTA, FQGNSA. The CDR3 runs to 14 residues. The CDR3 DNA reads as TGTGCCAGCAGCGAAGACAGCTCAGACTACGAGCAGTACTTC. Translation: CASSEDSSDYEQYF.

A few counts support this clonotype. The chain carries TRBV15 and TRBJ1-1; TRBD1 might be the D (5 bases). The V gene lost 0 bases and the J gene lost 4 bases, with 12 bases spanning the gap. Germline CDR1 reads LNHNV; CDR2 reads YYDKDF (reference sequence). This CDR3 has 15 amino acids. For the CDR3, the DNA is TGTGCCACCAGCAGAGAGGGCAGGGTGGCCACTGAAGCTTTCTTT. It yields the protein CATSREGRVATEAFF.

In DNA form, the CDR3 reads TGTGCCAGCAGACCCGGCGAGAGCAAGGGCGAGCAGTACTTC. This encodes CASRPGESKGEQYF. The gene calls are TRBV12-3 or TRBV12-4 and TRBJ2-7, with unresolved D. The V and J ends lost 6 bases and 6 bases respectively, with 18 bases between them. The CDR3 covers 14 residues.

The chain has TRBV19 and TRBJ2-2, with a weak D call TRBD2 (6 bases). The length of the CDR3 is 15 residues. CDR1 is LNHDA and CDR2 is SQIVND in the germline V gene (reference sequence). V was pared by 5 bases and J by 7 bases, with 17 bases between. The chain's CDR3 is CASSSVEGLGGELFF. The CDR3 nucleotides read TGTGCCAGTAGTTCAGTGGAGGGGCTAGGCGGGGAGCTGTTTTTT.

This chain links TRBV11-2 with TRBJ2-7; the D gene is possibly TRBD1 (5 bases). The CDR3 has 15 residues. Germline loops: CDR1 SGHAT, CDR2 FQNNGV. V lost 5 bases and J 4 bases, leaving 18 bases between the germline ends. The CDR3 bases are TGTGCCAGCAGCGACAGTTTTTCACCCACTTACGAGCAGTACTTC. Amino acid sequence: CASSDSFSPTYEQYF.